The clone carrying this T cell receptor (beta chain) came up many times. Its antigen is unidentified. V gave up 4 bases and J gave up 0 bases, with 14 bases separating them. This CDR3 comprises 16 residues. CDR1 and CDR2 from the germline V gene are SGHRS and YFSETQ. The data derive from a study of CD8 T cells in ankylosing spondylitis. Findings of the study overall: There was a TCR beta motif, made of several highly homologous variants, that appeared characteristic of ankylosing spondylitis blood.

TCRdb fed the 5' RACE reads into MiXCR, producing one record per CDR3 protein. The sample shows 35,000 to 50,000 distinct CDR3 sequences, about 11% of them seen only once. Input material: blood, either unsorted or a sorted T cell fraction (not recorded which). This sequence was found in a male donor with ankylosing spondylitis or in good health (not recorded which). The chain joins TRBV5-1 to TRBJ1-3; D not certain. The CDR3 DNA sequence: TGCGCCAGCAGCCTGGAGGACGGGAGCTCTGGAAACACCATATATTTT. As protein: CASSLEDGSSGNTIYF. Supplemented by reference TRBV5-1 and TRBJ1-3, the full variable domain reads KAGVTQTPRYLIKTRGQQVTLSCSPISGHRSVSWYQQTPGQGLQFLFEYFSETQRNKGNFPGRFSGRQFSNSRSEMNVSTLELGDSALYLCASSLEDGSSGNTIYFGEGSWLTVV.